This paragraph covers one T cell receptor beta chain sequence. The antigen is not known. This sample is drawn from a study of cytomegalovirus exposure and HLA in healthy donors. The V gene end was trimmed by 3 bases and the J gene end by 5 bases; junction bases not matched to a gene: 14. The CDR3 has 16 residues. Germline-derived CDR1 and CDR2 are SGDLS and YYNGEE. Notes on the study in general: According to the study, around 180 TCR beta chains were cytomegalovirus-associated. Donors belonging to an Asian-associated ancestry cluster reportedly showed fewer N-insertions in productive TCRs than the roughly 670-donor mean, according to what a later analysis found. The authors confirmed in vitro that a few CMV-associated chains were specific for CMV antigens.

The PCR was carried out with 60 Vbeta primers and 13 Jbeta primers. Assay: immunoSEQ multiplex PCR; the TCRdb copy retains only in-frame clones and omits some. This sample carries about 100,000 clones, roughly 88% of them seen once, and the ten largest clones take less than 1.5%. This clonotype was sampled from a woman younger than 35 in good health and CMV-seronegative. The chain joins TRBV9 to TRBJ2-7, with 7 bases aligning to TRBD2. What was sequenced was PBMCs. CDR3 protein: CASSASVSGFGDEQYF. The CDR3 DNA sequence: TGTGCCAGCAGCGCCAGCGTTAGCGGGTTCGGCGACGAGCAGTACTTC.